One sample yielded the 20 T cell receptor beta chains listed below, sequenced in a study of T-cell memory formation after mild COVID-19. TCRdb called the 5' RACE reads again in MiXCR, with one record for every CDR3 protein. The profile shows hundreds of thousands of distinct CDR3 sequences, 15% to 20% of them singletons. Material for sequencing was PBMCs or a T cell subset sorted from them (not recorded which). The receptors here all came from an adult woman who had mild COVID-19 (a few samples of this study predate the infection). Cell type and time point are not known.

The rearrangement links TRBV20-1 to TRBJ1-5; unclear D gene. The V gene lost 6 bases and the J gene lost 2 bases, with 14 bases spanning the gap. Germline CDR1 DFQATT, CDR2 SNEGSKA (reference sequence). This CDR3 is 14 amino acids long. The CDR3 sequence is CSAVTLAGNQPQHF. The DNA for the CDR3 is TGCAGTGCCGTGACTCTCGCGGGCAATCAGCCCCAGCATTTT.

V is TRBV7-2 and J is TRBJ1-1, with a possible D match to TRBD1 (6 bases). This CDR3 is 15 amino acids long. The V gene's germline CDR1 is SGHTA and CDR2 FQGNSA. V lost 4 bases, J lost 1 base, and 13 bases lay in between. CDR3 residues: CASSSQGIRNTEAFF. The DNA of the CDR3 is TGTGCCAGCAGCTCCCAGGGGATCCGGAACACTGAAGCTTTCTTT.

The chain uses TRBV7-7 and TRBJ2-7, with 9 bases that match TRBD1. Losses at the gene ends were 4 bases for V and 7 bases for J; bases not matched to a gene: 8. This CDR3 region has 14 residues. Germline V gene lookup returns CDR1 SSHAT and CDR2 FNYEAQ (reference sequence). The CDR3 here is CASSSGQGPIEQYF. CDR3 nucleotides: TGTGCCAGCAGCTCGGGACAGGGCCCTATAGAGCAGTACTTC.

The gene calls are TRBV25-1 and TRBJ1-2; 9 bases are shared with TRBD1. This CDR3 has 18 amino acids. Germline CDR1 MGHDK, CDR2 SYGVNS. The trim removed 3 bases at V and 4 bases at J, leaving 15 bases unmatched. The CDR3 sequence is CASSEGVLGTGSIYGYTF. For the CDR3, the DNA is TGTGCCAGCAGTGAGGGGGTCTTAGGGACAGGGAGTATCTATGGCTACACCTTC.

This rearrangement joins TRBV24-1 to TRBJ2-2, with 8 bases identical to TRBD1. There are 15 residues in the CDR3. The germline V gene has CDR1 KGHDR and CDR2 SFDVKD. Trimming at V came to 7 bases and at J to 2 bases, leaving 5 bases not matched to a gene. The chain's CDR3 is CATRIGQGNTGELFF. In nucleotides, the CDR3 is TGTGCCACCAGGATAGGACAGGGTAACACCGGGGAGCTGTTTTTT.

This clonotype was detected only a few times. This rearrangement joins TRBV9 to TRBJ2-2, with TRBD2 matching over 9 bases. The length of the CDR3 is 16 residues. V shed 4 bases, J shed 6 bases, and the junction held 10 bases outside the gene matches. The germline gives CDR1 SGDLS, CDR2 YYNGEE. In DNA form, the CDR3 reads TGTGCCAGCAGCCCGCGCGGTAGCGGGAGTGCCGGGGAGCTGTTTTTT. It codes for CASSPRGSGSAGELFF.

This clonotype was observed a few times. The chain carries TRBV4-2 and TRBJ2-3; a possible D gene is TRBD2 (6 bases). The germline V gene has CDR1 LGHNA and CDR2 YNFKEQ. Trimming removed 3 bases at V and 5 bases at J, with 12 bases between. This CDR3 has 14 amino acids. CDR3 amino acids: CASSQGGLRDTQYF. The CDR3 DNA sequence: TGTGCCAGCAGCCAGGGGGGACTGCGAGATACGCAGTATTTT.

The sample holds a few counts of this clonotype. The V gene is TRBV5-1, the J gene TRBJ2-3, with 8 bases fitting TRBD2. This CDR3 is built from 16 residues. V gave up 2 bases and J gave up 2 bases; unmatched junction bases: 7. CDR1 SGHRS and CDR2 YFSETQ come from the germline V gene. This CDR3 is CASSFQSGRITDTQYF. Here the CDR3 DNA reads TGCGCCAGCAGCTTTCAAAGCGGGAGAATCACAGATACGCAGTATTTT.

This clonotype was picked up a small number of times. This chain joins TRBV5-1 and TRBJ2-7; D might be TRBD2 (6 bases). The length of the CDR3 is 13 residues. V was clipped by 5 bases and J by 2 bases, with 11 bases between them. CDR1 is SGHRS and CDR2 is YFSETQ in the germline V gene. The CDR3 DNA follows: TGCGCCAGCAGGGAGGGGCCCCCCTACGAGCAGTACTTC. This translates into CASREGPPYEQYF.

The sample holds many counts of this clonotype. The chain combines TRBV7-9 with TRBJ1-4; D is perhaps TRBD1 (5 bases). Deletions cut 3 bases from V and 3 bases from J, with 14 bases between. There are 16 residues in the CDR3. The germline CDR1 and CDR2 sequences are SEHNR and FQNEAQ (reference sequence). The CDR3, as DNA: TGTGCCAGCAGCTTTTCGGCCTCAGGGTCTAATGAAAAACTGTTTTTT. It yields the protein CASSFSASGSNEKLFF.

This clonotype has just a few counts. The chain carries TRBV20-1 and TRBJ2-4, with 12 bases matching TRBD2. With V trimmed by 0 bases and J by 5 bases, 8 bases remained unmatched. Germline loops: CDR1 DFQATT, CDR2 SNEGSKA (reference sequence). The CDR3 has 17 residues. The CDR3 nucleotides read TGCAGTGCTAGAGACCAACGGACTAGCGGGACTCAAAACATTCAGTACTTC. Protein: CSARDQRTSGTQNIQYF.

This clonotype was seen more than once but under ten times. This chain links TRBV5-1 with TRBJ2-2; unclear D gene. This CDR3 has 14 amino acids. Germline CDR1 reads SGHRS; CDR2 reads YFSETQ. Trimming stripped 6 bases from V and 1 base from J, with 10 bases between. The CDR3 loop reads CASKGDWNTGELFF. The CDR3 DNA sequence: TGCGCCAGCAAAGGAGATTGGAACACCGGGGAGCTGTTTTTT.

The CDR3 spells CASSLWGANTEAFF. The CDR3 coding sequence is TGCGCCAGCAGCTTGTGGGGGGCGAACACTGAAGCTTTCTTT. The genes are TRBV5-1 and TRBJ1-1, with D perhaps TRBD1 (6 bases). The CDR3 length is 14 residues. The V end was cut by 1 base, the J end by 1 base, with 8 bases between. CDR1 is SGHRS, CDR2 YFSETQ, per germline.

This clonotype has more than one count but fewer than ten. CDR3 nucleotide sequence: TGTGCCAGCAGTTTGGTGGGGCATGGTGAGGATGAGCAGTTCTTC. This codes for CASSLVGHGEDEQFF. This chain connects TRBV27 to TRBJ2-1; TRBD1 is a possible D gene (5 bases). Germline V CDR1 and CDR2: MNHEY, SMNVEV (reference sequence). There are 15 residues in the CDR3. Trimming pared 3 bases from V and 8 bases from J, leaving 17 bases between.

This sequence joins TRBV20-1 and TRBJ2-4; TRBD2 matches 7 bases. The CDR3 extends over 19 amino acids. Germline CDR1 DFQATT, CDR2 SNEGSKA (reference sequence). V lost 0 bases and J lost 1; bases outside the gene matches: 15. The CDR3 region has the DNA TGCAGTGCTAGAGACCTTAGGGAGGCCCTAGCGGTGGCCAAAAACATTCAGTACTTC. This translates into CSARDLREALAVAKNIQYF.

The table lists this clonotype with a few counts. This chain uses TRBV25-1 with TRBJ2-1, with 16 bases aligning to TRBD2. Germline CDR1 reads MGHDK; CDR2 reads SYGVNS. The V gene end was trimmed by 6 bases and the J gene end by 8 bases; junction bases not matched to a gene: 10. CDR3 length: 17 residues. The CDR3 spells CASSITGTSGGADEQFF. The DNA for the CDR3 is TGTGCCAGCAGCATTACCGGGACTAGCGGGGGGGCAGATGAGCAGTTCTTC.

The CDR3 nucleotides read TGTGCCAGCAGGCGGGGTTTAGGGGCCAACGTCCTGACTTTC. Translated, it gives CASRRGLGANVLTF. This sequence joins TRBV12-3 or TRBV12-4 and TRBJ2-6; weak D call: TRBD2 (6 bases). The CDR3 runs 14 residues. The ends were cut back, 6 bases at V and 4 bases at J, with 10 bases in the middle.

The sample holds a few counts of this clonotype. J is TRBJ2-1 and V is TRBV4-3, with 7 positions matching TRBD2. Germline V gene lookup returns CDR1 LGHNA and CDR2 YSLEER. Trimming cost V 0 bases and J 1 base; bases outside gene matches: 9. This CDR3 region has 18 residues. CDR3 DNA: TGCGCCAGCAGCCAAGATGGGCTAGCGGCACTATCCTACAATGAGCAGTTCTTC. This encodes CASSQDGLAALSYNEQFF.

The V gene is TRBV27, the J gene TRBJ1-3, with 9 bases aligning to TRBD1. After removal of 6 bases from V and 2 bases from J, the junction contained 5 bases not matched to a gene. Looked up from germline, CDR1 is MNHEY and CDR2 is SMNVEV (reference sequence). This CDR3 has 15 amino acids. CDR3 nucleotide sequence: TGTGCCAGCAGCAACAGGGGGCTAACTGGAAACACCATATATTTT. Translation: CASSNRGLTGNTIYF.

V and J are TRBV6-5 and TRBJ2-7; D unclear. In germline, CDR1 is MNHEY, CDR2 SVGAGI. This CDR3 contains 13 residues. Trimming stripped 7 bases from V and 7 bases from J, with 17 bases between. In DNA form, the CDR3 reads TGTGCCAGCACCTCACTGACCGTAAGTGAGCAGTACTTC. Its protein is CASTSLTVSEQYF.